A single sample is the source of the 2 T cell receptor beta chains below, sequenced in a study of blood T cell repertoires in COVID-19. Profiled with immunoSEQ multiplex PCR; TCRdb holds only in-frame clones, not every one. The sample lists tens of thousands of clones; approximately 80% were seen once. Sequencing input: peripheral blood. All receptors come from a man between 65 and 80 years old with acute or convalescent COVID-19.

The gene calls are TRBV14 and TRBJ1-2; 8 bases align to TRBD1. Germline V gives CDR1 SGHDN, CDR2 FVKESK. The CDR3 is 15 amino acids. J lost 4 bases, V lost 4 bases, and 8 bases had no gene match. The CDR3 here is CASSRQGRLAYGYTF. The CDR3 nucleotides are TGTGCCAGCAGCCGACAGGGGAGATTGGCCTATGGCTACACCTTC.

This clone was seen only a few times. The chain couples TRBV9 to TRBJ2-3; no firm D call. Germline CDR1 and CDR2: SGDLS and YYNGEE. V was pared by 1 base and J by 0 bases, with 12 bases between. This CDR3 comprises 16 residues. The CDR3 is CASSVRGHSSTDTQYF. The CDR3, as DNA: TGTGCCAGCAGCGTACGTGGGCACTCTAGCACAGATACGCAGTATTTT.